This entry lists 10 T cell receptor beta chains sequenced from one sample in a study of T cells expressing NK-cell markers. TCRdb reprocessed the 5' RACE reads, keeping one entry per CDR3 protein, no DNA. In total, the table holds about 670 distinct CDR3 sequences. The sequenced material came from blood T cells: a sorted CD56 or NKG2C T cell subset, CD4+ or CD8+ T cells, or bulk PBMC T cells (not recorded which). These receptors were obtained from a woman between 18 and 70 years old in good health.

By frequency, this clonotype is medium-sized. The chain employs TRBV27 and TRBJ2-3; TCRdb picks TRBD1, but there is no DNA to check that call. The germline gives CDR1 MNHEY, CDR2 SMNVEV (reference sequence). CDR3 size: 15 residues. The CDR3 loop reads CASSSGDGVTDTQYF.

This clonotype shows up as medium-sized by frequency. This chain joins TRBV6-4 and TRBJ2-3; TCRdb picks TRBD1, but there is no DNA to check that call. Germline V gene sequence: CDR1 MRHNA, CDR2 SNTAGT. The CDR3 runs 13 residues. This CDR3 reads CASGTGGEDTQYF.

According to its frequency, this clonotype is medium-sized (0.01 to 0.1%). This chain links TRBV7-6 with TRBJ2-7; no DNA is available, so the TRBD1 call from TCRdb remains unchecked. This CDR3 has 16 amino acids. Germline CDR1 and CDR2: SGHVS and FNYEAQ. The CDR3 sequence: CASSLGLAGAYYEQYF.

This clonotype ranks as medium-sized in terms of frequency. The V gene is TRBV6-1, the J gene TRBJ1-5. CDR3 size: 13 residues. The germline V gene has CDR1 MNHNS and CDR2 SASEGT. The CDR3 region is CASSGREMQPQHF.

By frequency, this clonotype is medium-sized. The CDR3 loop reads CASSQDPTGGPSTDTQYF. This rearrangement joins TRBV4-2 to TRBJ2-3; the D call from TCRdb, TRBD2, cannot be confirmed without DNA. This CDR3 is built from 18 residues. The germline V gene encodes CDR1 LGHNA and CDR2 YNFKEQ.

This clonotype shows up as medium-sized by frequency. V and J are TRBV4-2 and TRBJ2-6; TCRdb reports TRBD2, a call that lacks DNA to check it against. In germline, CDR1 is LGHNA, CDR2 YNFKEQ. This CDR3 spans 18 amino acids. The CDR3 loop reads CASSQESQSSSGANVLTF.

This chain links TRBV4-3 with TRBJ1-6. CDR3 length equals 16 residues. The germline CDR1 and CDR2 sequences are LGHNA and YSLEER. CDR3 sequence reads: CASSQDLGEPVLTLHF.

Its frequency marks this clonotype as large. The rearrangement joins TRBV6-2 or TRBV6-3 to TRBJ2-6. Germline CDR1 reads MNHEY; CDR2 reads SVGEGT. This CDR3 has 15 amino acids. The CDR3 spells CASSQDSSGANVLTF.

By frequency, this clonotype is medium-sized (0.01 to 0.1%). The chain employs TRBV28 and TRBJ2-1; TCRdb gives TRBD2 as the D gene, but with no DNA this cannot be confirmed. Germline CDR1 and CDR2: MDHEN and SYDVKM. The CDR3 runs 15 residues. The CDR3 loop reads CASRMEVEGGNEQFF.

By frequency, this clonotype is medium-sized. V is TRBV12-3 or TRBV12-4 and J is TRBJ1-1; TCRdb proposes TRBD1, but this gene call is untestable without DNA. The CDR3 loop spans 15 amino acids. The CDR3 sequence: CASSPPGQGVTEAFF.